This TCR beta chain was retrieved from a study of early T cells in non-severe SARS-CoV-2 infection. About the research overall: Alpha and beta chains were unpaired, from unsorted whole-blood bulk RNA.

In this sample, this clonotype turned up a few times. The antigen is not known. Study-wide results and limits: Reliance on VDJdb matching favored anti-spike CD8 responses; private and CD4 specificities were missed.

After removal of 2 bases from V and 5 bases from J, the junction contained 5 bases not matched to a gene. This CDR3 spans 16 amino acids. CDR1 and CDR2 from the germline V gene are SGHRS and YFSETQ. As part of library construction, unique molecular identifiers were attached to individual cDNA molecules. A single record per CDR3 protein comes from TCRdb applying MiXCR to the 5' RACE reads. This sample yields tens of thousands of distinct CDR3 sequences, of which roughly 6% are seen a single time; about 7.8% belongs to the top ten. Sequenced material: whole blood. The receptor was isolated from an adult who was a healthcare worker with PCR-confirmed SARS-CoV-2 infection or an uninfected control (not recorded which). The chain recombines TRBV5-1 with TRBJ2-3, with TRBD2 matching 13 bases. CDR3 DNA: TGCGCCAGCAGCTTTGGACTAGCGGGAGTTGTAGATACGCAGTATTTT. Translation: CASSFGLAGVVDTQYF.